The present entry profiles one T cell receptor (beta chain) with its context. V was trimmed by 8 bases and J by 4 bases, leaving 29 bases between them. Germline CDR1 SQVTM, CDR2 ANQGSEA. The CDR3 totals 18 residues. This entry comes from a study of blood T cell repertoires in COVID-19. Sequencing was performed with immunoSEQ multiplex PCR; in TCRdb, only in-frame clones are kept and a portion is missing. Of about 280,000 clones listed, about 85% are singletons. The chain has TRBV29-1 and TRBJ2-2; a possible D gene is TRBD2 (5 bases). The receptor was derived from a human donor in a cohort sampled during active COVID-19. Sample: peripheral blood. DNA of the CDR3: TGCAGCTCAAGTATGGGCAGGTGGAGACTAATGTCCACCGGGGAGCTGTTTTTT. Its translation is CSSSMGRWRLMSTGELFF.